This T cell receptor (beta chain) was identified during a study of cytomegalovirus exposure and HLA in healthy donors. The PCR had 60 Vbeta and 13 Jbeta primers. Generated by immunoSEQ multiplex PCR, the TCRdb table keeps only in-frame clones and is missing some. The repertoire holds approximately 200,000 clones, with nearly 80% as singletons. Germline V gives CDR1 SGHTA, CDR2 FQGNSA. V lost 5 bases to trimming and J lost 1 base; unmatched junction nucleotides: 14. The CDR3 sequence is 19 residues long. V usage is TRBV7-2 and J usage is TRBJ2-7; TRBD2 aligns across 13 bases. The specimen sequenced was PBMCs. This clonotype was obtained from a woman aged 25-40 years in good health and CMV-seropositive. Written as DNA, the CDR3 is TGTGCCAGCAGCCTAAGGACTAGCGGGAGTTCCGGGGGGTCCTACGAGCAGTACTTC. Protein product: CASSLRTSGSSGGSYEQYF.